This paragraph reports one T cell receptor (beta chain). Its antigen is not identified. TCRdb itself ran the 5' RACE reads through MiXCR, one entry per CDR3 protein. The sample has a few hundred thousand distinct CDR3 sequences, about 20% seen once. The V end lost 3 bases, the J end lost 3 bases, and 13 bases lay between the germline ends. Germline assignment: CDR1 KGHDR and CDR2 SFDVKD. The CDR3 runs 15 residues. This entry is derived from a study of CD8 T cells in ankylosing spondylitis. Study-wide results and limits: A TCR beta motif of several highly homologous variants appeared characteristic of ankylosing spondylitis blood.

The clonotype originates from a female donor with ankylosing spondylitis or in good health (not recorded which). The chain carries TRBV24-1 and TRBJ2-5; tentatively, D is TRBD1 (5 bases). Sequencing input: blood, either unsorted or a sorted T cell fraction (not recorded which). The CDR3 DNA reads TGTGCCACCAGTGATCTAGGGGAAAATGAAGAGACCCAGTACTTC. It codes for CATSDLGENEETQYF.